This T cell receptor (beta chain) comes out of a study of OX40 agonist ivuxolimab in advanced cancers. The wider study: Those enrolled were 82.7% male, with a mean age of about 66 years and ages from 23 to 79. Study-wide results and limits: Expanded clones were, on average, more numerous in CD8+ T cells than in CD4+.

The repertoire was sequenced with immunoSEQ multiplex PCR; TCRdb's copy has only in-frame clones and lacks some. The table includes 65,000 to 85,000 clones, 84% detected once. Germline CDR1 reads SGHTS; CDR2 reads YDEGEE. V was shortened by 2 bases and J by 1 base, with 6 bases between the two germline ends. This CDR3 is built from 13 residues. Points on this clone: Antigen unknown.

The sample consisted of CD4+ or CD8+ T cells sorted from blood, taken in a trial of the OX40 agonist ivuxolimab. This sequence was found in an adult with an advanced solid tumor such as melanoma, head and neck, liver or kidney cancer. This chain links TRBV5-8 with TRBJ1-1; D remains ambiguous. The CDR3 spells CASSFSRNTEAFF. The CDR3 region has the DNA TGTGCCAGCAGCTTCAGCAGGAACACTGAAGCTTTCTTT.